This is a list of T cell receptor beta chains from one sample in a study of T cells in Graves' hyperthyroidism and ophthalmopathy. Via MiXCR, TCRdb re-called the multiplex PCR reads, giving one row per CDR3 protein. This sample has around 690,000 distinct CDR3 sequences, with 17% found just once. Material for sequencing was blood. The receptors were sampled from a man in his fifties with Graves' hyperthyroidism. Each CDR3 is given with its conserved first and last residue. Fields, in order: V gene, J gene, D gene, clone size, CDR3 DNA, CDR3 protein. The D gene is left open where the match is weak. Some rows mark clone size as missing; the rest say once, few, many or name a class of expanded clone.

TRBV2	TRBJ2-7	TRBD2	-	TGTGCCAGCAGTGAAGCGGGAGGGCCGTACGAGCAGTACTTC	CASSEAGGPYEQYF
TRBV2	TRBJ1-2	-	-	TGTGCCAGCAGGGCCCCACCTTATGGCTACACCTTC	CASRAPPYGYTF
TRBV24-1	TRBJ2-3	-	many	TGTGCCACCAGTGATTTGCCGCGGGACGGCACAGATACGCAGTATTTT	CATSDLPRDGTDTQYF
TRBV15	TRBJ2-7	TRBD2	few	TGTGCCACCAGCAGTCCTTCGGGACTAGCAGGCTACGAGCAGTACTTC	CATSSPSGLAGYEQYF
TRBV12-3/TRBV12-4	TRBJ1-3	TRBD1	many	TGTGCCAGCAGTTTAGCTCGGGACAGGTTTTTTCGCTCTGGAAACACCATATATTTT	CASSLARDRFFRSGNTIYF
TRBV29-1	TRBJ1-1	-	few	TGCAGCGTTGAAGATCTGGGGGCAAACACTGAAGCTTTCTTT	CSVEDLGANTEAFF
TRBV6-1	TRBJ1-1	-	many	TGTGCCAGCAGCACAGTGGGGGTCTCGGGCACTGAAGCTTTCTTT	CASSTVGVSGTEAFF
TRBV27	TRBJ1-6	-	many	TGTGCCAGCAGTTTAAGGGGGGTCGGCACTCTCGCTTCACCCCTCCACTTT	CASSLRGVGTLASPLHF
TRBV7-2	TRBJ1-2	TRBD1	few	TGTGCCAGCAGCTTAGGAGGGACAGTTCTTAACTATGGCTACACCTTC	CASSLGGTVLNYGYTF
TRBV6-1	TRBJ2-3	TRBD2	few	TGTGCCAGCAGGGCGACTAGCGGGAGCGACACAGATACGCAGTGTTTT	CASRATSGSDTDTQCF
TRBV12-3/TRBV12-4	TRBJ2-3	TRBD2	-	TGTGCCAGCAGACGGAGAATAGCGGGAGCCACAGATACGCAGTATTTT	CASRRRIAGATDTQYF
TRBV10-3	TRBJ1-2	TRBD1	many	TGTGCCATCGGACCTACAGGGGGCGGAAGCTACACCTTC	CAIGPTGGGSYTF
TRBV12-3/TRBV12-4	TRBJ1-1	-	many	TGTGCCAGCACCCCTTCAGGGATGAACACTGAAGCTTTCTTT	CASTPSGMNTEAFF
TRBV5-1	TRBJ2-3	-	-	TGCGCCAGCGGCTTGTCTAGCACAGATACGCAGTATTTT	CASGLSSTDTQYF
TRBV19	TRBJ1-2	-	few	TGTGCCAGCAGACAACGGGTCGGCTATGGCTACACCTTC	CASRQRVGYGYTF
TRBV18	TRBJ1-2	-	many	TGTGCCAGCTCTCATCAAGCACAGGGAGCTGGCTATGGCTACACCTTC	CASSHQAQGAGYGYTF
TRBV12-3/TRBV12-4	TRBJ2-5	-	-	TGTGCCAGCAGTCAGAACCGGGACGGCTTTTTCGGGACCCAGTACTTC	CASSQNRDGFFGTQYF
TRBV29-1	TRBJ2-7	TRBD2	-	TGCAGCGTTGAAGTTGGGATAGCGGGAGCCGAGCAGTACTTC	CSVEVGIAGAEQYF
TRBV5-1	TRBJ2-1	TRBD1	few	TGCGCCAGCAGCTTGGCCCCGGGACAGGGAATCGGTGAGCAGTTCTTC	CASSLAPGQGIGEQFF
TRBV7-2	TRBJ2-2	TRBD1	-	TGTGCCAGCAGCTTAGTGTGGACAGGGACCGGGGAGCTGTTTTTT	CASSLVWTGTGELFF
TRBV5-1	TRBJ2-2	TRBD1	-	TGCGCCAGCAGCATCGGGACAGGGGGGGACACCGGGGAGCTGTTTTTT	CASSIGTGGDTGELFF
TRBV2	TRBJ2-3	TRBD2	many	TGTGCCAGCAGTACAAAGGGACTAGCGGGAGGTGATACGCAGTATTTT	CASSTKGLAGGDTQYF
TRBV28	TRBJ2-2	-	many	TGTGCCAGCAGGGAGTGGTCCGGGGAGCTGTTTTTT	CASREWSGELFF
TRBV24-1	TRBJ2-1	TRBD1	few	TGTGCCACCAGTGATTTTGCGGACAGGGGGTACAATGAGCAGTTCTTC	CATSDFADRGYNEQFF
TRBV6-1	TRBJ2-3	TRBD2	few	TGTGCCAGCAGGCTCTTAGCGGGAGTGGGTACAGATACGCAGTATTTT	CASRLLAGVGTDTQYF
TRBV29-1	TRBJ2-1	-	-	TGCAGCGTTCGGGATTACAATGAGCAGTTCTTC	CSVRDYNEQFF
TRBV7-9	TRBJ2-7	TRBD1	few	TGTGCCAGCAGCTACGACAGGGTTTCGTACGAGCAGTACTTC	CASSYDRVSYEQYF
TRBV10-3	TRBJ1-2	-	many	TGTGCCATCAGTGATCTACCAGGGAGCTATGGCTACACCTTC	CAISDLPGSYGYTF
TRBV5-5	TRBJ2-7	TRBD1	many	TGTGCCAGCAGCTTGGGGTTGGGACAGTCCTACGAGCAGTACTTC	CASSLGLGQSYEQYF
TRBV27	TRBJ1-4	-	many	TGTGCCAGCAGTTTCAGGGGACTTGCAACTAATGAAAAACTGTTTTTT	CASSFRGLATNEKLFF
TRBV18	TRBJ1-1	TRBD1	many	TGTGCCAGCTCACCACAAAGGACAGGGAACACTGAAGCTTTCTTT	CASSPQRTGNTEAFF
TRBV5-1	TRBJ2-2	-	-	TGCGCCAGCACTCCTTCCTCTAACACCGGGGAGCTGTTTTTT	CASTPSSNTGELFF
TRBV28	TRBJ2-3	TRBD2	many	TGTGCCAGCAGTCCCGCCGGACTAGCAGCAGATACGCAGTATTTT	CASSPAGLAADTQYF
TRBV2	TRBJ1-6	-	-	TGTGCCAGTGTCCGGGACCAATATAATTCACCCCTCCACTTT	CASVRDQYNSPLHF
TRBV2	TRBJ1-1	-	-	TGTGCCAGCACTTACACCGCGAACACTGAAGCTTTCTTT	CASTYTANTEAFF
TRBV24-1	TRBJ1-2	-	many	TGTGCCACCAGTGATGCGGACAGAACCTATGGCTACACCTTC	CATSDADRTYGYTF
TRBV12-3/TRBV12-4	TRBJ2-3	TRBD2	-	TGTGCCAGCAGTTTTATAGCCAAGCTAGCGGGAACCACAGATACGCAGTATTTT	CASSFIAKLAGTTDTQYF
TRBV5-1	TRBJ2-5	-	-	TGCGCCAGCAGCGCCGGGACTGAGAAGGAGACCCAGTACTTC	CASSAGTEKETQYF
TRBV4-2	TRBJ1-1	-	few	TGTGCCAGCAGCCGGAATAGGGGTGGCACTGAAGCTTTCTTT	CASSRNRGGTEAFF
TRBV20-1	TRBJ2-6	-	few	TGCAGTGCCTCTCCCACAGGCATTGGGGGGGCCAACGTCCTGACTTTC	CSASPTGIGGANVLTF
TRBV4-3	TRBJ1-1	TRBD1	-	TGCGCCAGCAGAAGGGACAGGGGGTTGACTGAAGCTTTCTTT	CASRRDRGLTEAFF
TRBV11-2	TRBJ2-7	-	many	TGTGCCAGCAGCTTAGATCCCACTGTAGGTTTTGCGGTCTACGAGCAGTACTTC	CASSLDPTVGFAVYEQYF
TRBV20-1	TRBJ2-3	TRBD2	few	TGCAGTGCTAGAGTTAGCGGGAGTAGAGATACGCAGTATTTT	CSARVSGSRDTQYF
TRBV7-9	TRBJ2-1	-	few	TGTGCCAGCAGCCCACGTATCTCATCAGACCCCTACAATGAGCAGTTCTTC	CASSPRISSDPYNEQFF
TRBV20-1	TRBJ1-1	-	few	TGCAGTGCTACAATCGGAGGGACTGAAGCTTTCTTT	CSATIGGTEAFF
TRBV20-1	TRBJ2-5	-	-	TGCAGTGCGGAGTTACTTCCGAAGCAAGAGACCCAGTACTTC	CSAELLPKQETQYF
TRBV30	TRBJ2-1	-	-	TGTGCCTGGAGCAGTAAGTCGTCCTACAATGAGCAGTTCTTC	CAWSSKSSYNEQFF
TRBV7-9	TRBJ2-7	-	many	TGTGCCAGCAGCCGTTATCGGGACGGCCACTACGAGCAGTACTTC	CASSRYRDGHYEQYF